Shown below are 20 T cell receptor beta chains from a single sample sequenced in a study of monozygotic twins with inflammatory bowel disease (dated by TCRdb to between 2017 and 2020). Receptor amplification or capture employed 5' RACE. The instrument given in TCRdb is Illumina HiSeq 2500. Based on TCRdb reprocessing of the reads, there is one entry per CDR3 protein sequence, and DNA is missing. The sample's own table lists fewer than 550,000 distinct CDR3 sequences. The ten largest clones represent approximately 2.3% of the sample. Sequencing was done on a sample of blood. These receptors all come from a human donor with ulcerative colitis or Crohn's disease, or a healthy co-twin of an affected twin (not recorded which).

V gene TRBV7-2 combines with J gene TRBJ2-1. Per germline, CDR1 SGHTA and CDR2 FQGNSA. CDR3 length equals 14 residues. CDR3 amino acids: CASSRGRSYNEQFF.

The V gene is TRBV6-2 or TRBV6-3, the J gene TRBJ2-2; TCRdb's D call, TRBD2, is unchecked because there is no DNA. Germline loops: CDR1 MNHEY, CDR2 SVGEGT. This CDR3 has 13 residues. The CDR3 spells CASKRDSGLWLFF.

This chain joins TRBV20-1 and TRBJ1-1; as DNA is missing, the TRBD1 call by TCRdb cannot be tested. CDR1 is DFQATT, CDR2 SNEGSKA, per germline (reference sequence). The CDR3 has 13 residues. The CDR3 sequence is CSALGTGLAEAFF.

The gene calls are TRBV30 and TRBJ1-2. Germline V CDR1 and CDR2: GTSNPN, SVGIG (reference sequence). CDR3 length: 13 residues. CDR3 amino acids: CAWKSEFNYGYTF.

The chain combines TRBV7-8 with TRBJ1-6; TCRdb's D call, TRBD1, is unchecked because there is no DNA. The CDR3 is made up of 17 amino acids. Germline V CDR1 and CDR2: SGHVS, FQNEAQ. The CDR3 spells CASSLSGGGRIGSPLHF.

The V and J genes are TRBV5-1 and TRBJ2-5; the D call of TRBD1 rests on TCRdb alone, since no DNA is present to check it. The germline gives CDR1 SGHRS, CDR2 YFSETQ. The CDR3 is 14 amino acids. CDR3 in amino acids: CASSLNPQGETQYF.

The genes are TRBV7-9 and TRBJ1-1. Germline-derived CDR1 and CDR2 are SEHNR and FQNEAQ (reference sequence). The CDR3 covers 15 residues. CDR3 loop: CASSLAGGPRTEAFF.

The V gene is TRBV6-2 or TRBV6-3, the J gene TRBJ2-1; no DNA is available, so the TRBD1 call from TCRdb remains unchecked. The germline V gene encodes CDR1 MNHEY and CDR2 SVGEGT. This CDR3 spans 16 amino acids. This chain's CDR3 is CASSYSSRPLRNEQFF.

The rearrangement uses TRBV3-1 and TRBJ2-1. Germline V gene data show CDR1 as LGHDT and CDR2 as YNNKEL (reference sequence). This CDR3 comprises 14 residues. The CDR3 sequence: CASSQDPGYNEQFF.

J is TRBJ1-1 and V is TRBV12-3 or TRBV12-4. CDR3 length equals 15 residues. The CDR3 loop reads CASSSHGHSNTEAFF.

The chain is built from TRBV6-5 and TRBJ1-3. Per the germline V gene, CDR1 is MNHEY and CDR2 is SVGAGI. The CDR3 totals 12 residues. CDR3 loop: CASSHGGNTIYF.

V usage is TRBV5-1 and J usage is TRBJ2-7; without DNA, the TCRdb call of TRBD1 cannot be checked. The CDR3 has 16 residues. In germline, CDR1 is SGHRS, CDR2 YFSETQ. CDR3 sequence reads: CASRRQGGIATYEQYF.

The chain joins TRBV14 to TRBJ1-1; there is no DNA to check the TCRdb D call of TRBD1. Germline lookup yields CDR1 SGHDN and CDR2 FVKESK. The CDR3 runs 13 residues. The CDR3 sequence: CASSQDIRGRAFF.

V gene TRBV6-5 combines with J gene TRBJ2-3; there is no DNA to check the TCRdb D call of TRBD2. Germline loops: CDR1 MNHEY, CDR2 SVGAGI. The CDR3 loop spans 16 amino acids. The CDR3 loop is CASSYPDGGASGTQYF.

The chain joins TRBV5-5 to TRBJ2-5; TCRdb's D gene call, TRBD2, goes unchecked for lack of DNA. The V gene's germline CDR1 is SGHKS and CDR2 YYEKEE (reference sequence). This CDR3 has 13 amino acids. Here the CDR3 reads CATQRELRETQYF.

The V and J genes are TRBV7-2 and TRBJ1-1. CDR1 and CDR2 (germline): SGHTA, FQGNSA. The CDR3 loop spans 15 amino acids. This chain's CDR3 is CASSLVGGQNTEAFF.

The rearrangement links TRBV6-2 or TRBV6-3 to TRBJ1-1. This CDR3 has 13 amino acids. Germline CDR1 and CDR2: MNHEY and SVGEGT. The CDR3 loop is CASSLRYYTEAFF.

The CDR3 sequence: CASSQDVTASGNTIYF. The V gene is TRBV3-1, the J gene TRBJ1-3. CDR3 length equals 16 residues. Germline-derived CDR1 and CDR2 are LGHDT and YNNKEL (reference sequence). The full variable domain, rest sourced from reference TRBV3-1 and TRBJ1-3, is DTAVSQTPKYLVTQMGNDKSIKCEQNLGHDTMYWYKQDSKKFLKIMFSYNNKELIINETVPNRFSPKSPDKAHLNLHINSLELGDSAVYFCASSQDVTASGNTIYFGEGSWLTVV.

The CDR3 spells CASIPLGTPWTDTQYF. This chain joins TRBV28 and TRBJ2-3; without DNA, the TCRdb call of TRBD1 cannot be checked. This CDR3 is 16 amino acids long. Looked up from germline, CDR1 is MDHEN and CDR2 is SYDVKM.

This sequence joins TRBV25-1 and TRBJ1-1; no DNA is available, so the TRBD1 call from TCRdb remains unchecked. In germline, CDR1 is MGHDK, CDR2 SYGVNS. This CDR3 is 14 amino acids long. CDR3 region: CASRETGWNTEAFF.